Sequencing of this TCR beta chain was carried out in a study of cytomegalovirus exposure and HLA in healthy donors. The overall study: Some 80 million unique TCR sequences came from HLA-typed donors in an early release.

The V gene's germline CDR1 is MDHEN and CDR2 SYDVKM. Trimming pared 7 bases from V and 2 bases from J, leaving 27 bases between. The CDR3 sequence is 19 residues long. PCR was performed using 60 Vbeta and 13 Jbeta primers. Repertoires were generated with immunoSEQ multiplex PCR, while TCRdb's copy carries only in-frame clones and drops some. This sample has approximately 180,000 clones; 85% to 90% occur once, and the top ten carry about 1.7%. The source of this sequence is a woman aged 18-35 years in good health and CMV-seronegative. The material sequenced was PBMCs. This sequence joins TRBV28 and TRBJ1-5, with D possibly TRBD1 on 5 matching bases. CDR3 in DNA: TGTGCCAGCATCCCACCCCAGGGTAATCGATATAATGGCAATCAGCCCCAGCATTTT. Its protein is CASIPPQGNRYNGNQPQHF.